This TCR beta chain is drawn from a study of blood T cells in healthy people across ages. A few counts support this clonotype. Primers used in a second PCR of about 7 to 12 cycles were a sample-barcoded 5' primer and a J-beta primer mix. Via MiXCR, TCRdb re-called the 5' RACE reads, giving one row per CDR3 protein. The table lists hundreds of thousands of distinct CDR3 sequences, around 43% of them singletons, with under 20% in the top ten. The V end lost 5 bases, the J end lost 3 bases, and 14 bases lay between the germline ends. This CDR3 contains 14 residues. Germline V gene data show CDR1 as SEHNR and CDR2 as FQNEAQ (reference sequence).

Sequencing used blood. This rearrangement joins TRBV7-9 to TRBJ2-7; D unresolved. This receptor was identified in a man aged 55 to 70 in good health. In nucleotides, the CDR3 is TGTGCCAGCAGCCCTCCTCGGCCCTACTACGAGCAGTACTTC. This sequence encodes CASSPPRPYYEQYF.